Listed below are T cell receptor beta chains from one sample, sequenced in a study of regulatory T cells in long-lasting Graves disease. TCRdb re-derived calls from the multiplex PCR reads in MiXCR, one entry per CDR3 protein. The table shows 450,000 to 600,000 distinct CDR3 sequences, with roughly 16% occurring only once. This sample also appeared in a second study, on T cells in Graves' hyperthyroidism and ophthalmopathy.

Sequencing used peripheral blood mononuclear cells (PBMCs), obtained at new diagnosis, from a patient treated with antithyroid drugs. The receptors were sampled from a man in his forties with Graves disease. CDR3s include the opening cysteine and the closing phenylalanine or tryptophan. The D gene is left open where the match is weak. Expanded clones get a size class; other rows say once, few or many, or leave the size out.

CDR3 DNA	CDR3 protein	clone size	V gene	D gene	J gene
TGCAGTGCTAGGGTAGCGGGAGGGCAGTCCTACAATGAGCAGTTCTTC	CSARVAGGQSYNEQFF	many	TRBV20-1	TRBD2	TRBJ2-1
TGTGCCAGCAGCGGTCGGGCGGATAGCTCCTACAATGAGCAGTTCTTC	CASSGRADSSYNEQFF	-	TRBV11-2	-	TRBJ2-1
TGTGCCAGCAGCTTACTAGTTCGGAATGAGCAGTTCTTC	CASSLLVRNEQFF	many	TRBV7-2	-	TRBJ2-1
TGTGCCAGCAGTTTAGGCCTCCGAGGCACTGAAGCTTTCTTT	CASSLGLRGTEAFF	-	TRBV12-3/TRBV12-4	-	TRBJ1-1
TGCGCCAGCAGCCAATCGGTGGCTCAGCCCCAGCATTTT	CASSQSVAQPQHF	-	TRBV4-1	-	TRBJ1-5
TGTGCCAGCAGCCAAGTTGGGGACCGGGAGACCCAGTACTTC	CASSQVGDRETQYF	many	TRBV3-1	-	TRBJ2-5
TGTGCCAGCAGCCTCCGTCGGTTAGCGGGAGGGTTGGGAGAGCAGTTCTTC	CASSLRRLAGGLGEQFF	many	TRBV7-8	TRBD2	TRBJ2-1
TGTGCCAGCAGTGAAGCTTGGGTAGGACTAGCGGGAGGGATAGATACGCAGTATTTT	CASSEAWVGLAGGIDTQYF	many	TRBV6-1	TRBD2	TRBJ2-3
TGTGCCAGCAGCTTAGGTACCGGAGAGCCGTACGAGCAGTACTTC	CASSLGTGEPYEQYF	many	TRBV7-2	-	TRBJ2-7
TGTGCCAGCAGTTTAACCTCGGACAGGGTTCACGAGCAGTACTTC	CASSLTSDRVHEQYF	many	TRBV6-2/TRBV6-3	TRBD1	TRBJ2-7
TGTGCCATCAGCGGGAGGAATCGCTGGGGCTATGGCTACACCTTC	CAISGRNRWGYGYTF	many	TRBV10-3	-	TRBJ1-2
TGTGCCAGCAGCTTTCGGACATCTTACAATGAGCAGTTCTTC	CASSFRTSYNEQFF	-	TRBV7-2	-	TRBJ2-1
TGTGCCAGTAGTATAATCTACTGGGACACCCACACTGAAGCTTTCTTT	CASSIIYWDTHTEAFF	few	TRBV19	-	TRBJ1-1
TGTGCCAGCAGCCCCACAGGGGATTGGGAGACCCAGTACTTC	CASSPTGDWETQYF	many	TRBV6-1	TRBD1	TRBJ2-5
TGTGCCAGCAGCAGACTAGCGGGAGGTCCAGGCGAGCAGTACTTC	CASSRLAGGPGEQYF	-	TRBV2	TRBD2	TRBJ2-7
TGTGCCAGCAGTTTTCACAGGGAAACTAACTATGGCTACACCTTC	CASSFHRETNYGYTF	many	TRBV12-3/TRBV12-4	-	TRBJ1-2
TGCAGTGCTAGAGATCTTCGGGGGGTCCCCGGGGGGGAGCTGTTTTTT	CSARDLRGVPGGELFF	-	TRBV20-1	TRBD2	TRBJ2-2
TGTGCCACCCGACGGAACCAAGAGACCCAGTACTTC	CATRRNQETQYF	-	TRBV15	-	TRBJ2-5
TGTGCCAGCAGGGACCGCTCCGATGAGCAGTTCTTC	CASRDRSDEQFF	-	TRBV25-1	-	TRBJ2-1
TGTGCCAGTAGTAGAGGACGGTACTCCTACGAGCAGTACTTC	CASSRGRYSYEQYF	-	TRBV19	-	TRBJ2-7
TGTGCCAGCAGTTTATCTAGCGGGAGTTGGGGAACGACCTACAATGAGCAGTTCTTC	CASSLSSGSWGTTYNEQFF	-	TRBV27	TRBD2	TRBJ2-1
TGTGCCAGCAGCCAAGTCACCTCCGGGACAGGGCAAGGATATGGCTACACCTTC	CASSQVTSGTGQGYGYTF	many	TRBV3-1	TRBD1	TRBJ1-2
TGTGCCAGCAGTTTGATAGCGGTCCCGGGGGGGAATGAGCAGTTCTTC	CASSLIAVPGGNEQFF	few	TRBV27	TRBD2	TRBJ2-1
TGTGCCAGCAGTTACGACAGGGGGCGCTTGGGGACCCAGTACTTC	CASSYDRGRLGTQYF	-	TRBV6-5	TRBD1	TRBJ2-5
TGTGCCTGGAGTAATGGGGGAGGGGCCTACGAGCAGTACTTC	CAWSNGGGAYEQYF	many	TRBV30	TRBD2	TRBJ2-7
TGTGCCAGCAGTGAAGTAGCAGGCGGCTACACCTTC	CASSEVAGGYTF	few	TRBV25-1	-	TRBJ1-2
TGTGCCAGCAGCCTTCTTTTGGGACTGAACACTGAAGCTTTCTTT	CASSLLLGLNTEAFF	many	TRBV7-8	-	TRBJ1-1
TGTGCCACCAGTGAAGTAGCGGGAAGGGGGGCAAGAGAGACCCAGTACTTC	CATSEVAGRGARETQYF	-	TRBV24-1	TRBD2	TRBJ2-5
TGCAGTGCTAGAGGCGGGCCTAATTCATCCCTCCACTTT	CSARGGPNSSLHF	-	TRBV20-1	-	TRBJ1-6
TGTGCCAGCAGCTTAGAAGGGACAGGGCTAAACCAAGAGACCCAGTACTTC	CASSLEGTGLNQETQYF	many	TRBV7-2	TRBD1	TRBJ2-5
TGTGCCAGCAGCGTAGGGGCGGCAGGCTCAGGAGAAAAACTGTTTTTT	CASSVGAAGSGEKLFF	-	TRBV9	-	TRBJ1-4
TGCAGTGCCCCGGGAGGCGGGAACTATGGCTACACCTTC	CSAPGGGNYGYTF	few	TRBV20-1	-	TRBJ1-2